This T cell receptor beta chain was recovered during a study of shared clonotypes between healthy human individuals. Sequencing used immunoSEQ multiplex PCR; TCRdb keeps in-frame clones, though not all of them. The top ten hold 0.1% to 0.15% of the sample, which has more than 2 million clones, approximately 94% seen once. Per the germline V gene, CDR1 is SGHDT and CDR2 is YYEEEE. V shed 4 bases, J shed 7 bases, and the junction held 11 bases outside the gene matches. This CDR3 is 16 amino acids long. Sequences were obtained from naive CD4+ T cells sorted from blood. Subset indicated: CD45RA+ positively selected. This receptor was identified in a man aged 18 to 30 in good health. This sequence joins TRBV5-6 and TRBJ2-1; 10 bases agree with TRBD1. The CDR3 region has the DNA TGTGCCAGCAGCCCCTGGCGGGACAGGGGTAGGAATGAGCAGTTCTTC. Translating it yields CASSPWRDRGRNEQFF.